Listed below are T cell receptor beta chains from one sample, sequenced in a study of T cell repertoires in cytomegalovirus infection. Their antigen targets remain unknown. TCRdb independently ran MiXCR on the reads; one entry per CDR3 protein. The sample lists 380,000 or so distinct CDR3 sequences, roughly 34% seen once, with roughly 13% in the top ten. Sequences were derived from cultured PBMCs, sampled from culture after CMV antigen stimulation. The receptors were sampled from a human donor in good health (CMV status not recorded). Some clones in this sample may be carry-over from other donors' samples. Each CDR3 is given with its conserved first and last residue. The D gene is left open where the match is weak. Where a row states a size, it is once, few, many or the class of an expanded clone; other rows omit it.

j_call | cdr3_length | d_call | clone_size | v_call | cdr3_aa | cdr3_nt
TRBJ2-1 | 12 | TRBD2 | . | TRBV12-3/TRBV12-4 | CASSNRLAEQFF | TGTGCCAGCAGTAACCGACTAGCTGAGCAGTTCTTC
TRBJ2-3 | 13 | . | . | TRBV7-2 | CASSSWSTDTQYF | TGTGCCAGCAGCTCTTGGAGCACAGATACGCAGTATTTT
TRBJ2-3 | 17 | TRBD1 | once | TRBV27 | CASSSLRTGLITDTQYF | TGTGCCAGCTCCTCCCTCCGGACAGGCTTAATCACAGATACGCAGTATTTT
TRBJ2-6 | 15 | . | . | TRBV7-2 | CASSKSGAGANVLTF | TGTGCCAGCAGCAAAAGTGGGGCTGGGGCCAACGTCCTGACTTTC
TRBJ1-2 | 18 | TRBD1 | . | TRBV6-6 | CASSYPRGGQGARYGYTF | TGTGCCAGCAGTTACCCGAGAGGGGGACAGGGGGCGCGATATGGCTACACCTTC
TRBJ1-2 | 12 | . | few | TRBV19 | CASSRGLDGYTF | TGTGCCAGTAGTCGAGGGTTGGATGGCTACACCTTC
TRBJ2-5 | 13 | . | . | TRBV2 | CASRRTDQETQYF | TGTGCCAGCAGGAGGACGGACCAAGAGACCCAGTACTTC
TRBJ2-3 | 18 | . | . | TRBV6-2/TRBV6-3 | CASSYPPWLRDSTDTQYF | TGTGCCAGCAGTTACCCCCCCTGGCTCCGGGACAGCACAGATACGCAGTATTTT
TRBJ2-1 | 15 | TRBD2 | . | TRBV7-2 | CASSRGAGAYNEQFF | TGTGCCAGCAGCCGTGGAGCGGGAGCCTACAATGAGCAGTTCTTC
TRBJ1-2 | 14 | . | few | TRBV19 | CASSIGGSLAGYTF | TGTGCCAGTAGTATAGGTGGGAGTCTCGCCGGCTACACCTTC
TRBJ1-3 | 15 | . | . | TRBV20-1 | CSARVGTGPGNTIYF | TGCAGTGCTAGAGTAGGAACAGGGCCTGGAAACACCATATATTTT
TRBJ2-1 | 20 | TRBD2 | . | TRBV4-3 | CASSRNSGTSGITGGNEQFF | TGCGCCAGCAGCCGAAATTCCGGGACTAGCGGGATCACCGGGGGCAATGAGCAGTTCTTC
TRBJ1-5 | 16 | . | few | TRBV28 | CASSLFRPGGNQPQHF | TGTGCCAGCAGTTTATTCCGACCTGGAGGCAATCAGCCCCAGCATTTT
TRBJ1-4 | 13 | TRBD1 | . | TRBV5-4 | CASTRQGNEKLFF | TGTGCCAGCACCCGACAGGGAAATGAAAAACTGTTTTTT
TRBJ1-3 | 15 | . | . | TRBV10-2 | CASSESPSSGNTIYF | TGCGCCAGCAGTGAGTCTCCGAGCTCTGGAAACACCATATATTTT
TRBJ1-5 | 16 | . | . | TRBV6-5 | CASSYRRGGDDQPQHF | TGTGCCAGCAGTTACCGTAGAGGAGGGGATGATCAGCCCCAGCATTTT
TRBJ2-7 | 14 | . | . | TRBV20-1 | CSALTGISSYEQYF | TGCAGTGCGTTGACCGGGATTAGCTCCTACGAGCAGTACTTC
TRBJ2-5 | 15 | TRBD2 | . | TRBV7-2 | CASSLLAGDPETQYF | TGTGCCAGCAGCTTACTAGCGGGAGATCCAGAGACCCAGTACTTC
TRBJ2-1 | 12 | . | . | TRBV11-2 | CASSFNYNEQFF | TGTGCCAGCAGCTTTAACTACAATGAGCAGTTCTTC
TRBJ1-1 | 16 | . | . | TRBV7-8 | CASSLNPTGLRTEAFF | TGTGCCAGCAGTTTAAACCCGACCGGTCTAAGGACTGAAGCTTTCTTT
TRBJ2-2 | 16 | TRBD1 | . | TRBV28 | CASSSGGRRNTGELFF | TGTGCCAGCAGCTCAGGGGGTCGGCGGAACACCGGGGAGCTGTTTTTT
TRBJ2-3 | 14 | . | few | TRBV27 | CASSLMGGRHTQYF | TGTGCCAGCAGTTTAATGGGGGGTCGGCACACGCAGTATTTT
TRBJ2-7 | 14 | . | few | TRBV6-1 | CASSEETLHYEQYF | TGTGCCAGCAGTGAGGAGACGCTACACTACGAGCAGTACTTC
TRBJ1-2 | 14 | . | . | TRBV7-2 | CASSLWGGVGGYTF | TGTGCCAGCAGCCTTTGGGGGGGTGTGGGAGGCTACACCTTC
TRBJ1-2 | 13 | . | . | TRBV20-1 | CSARESGLYGYTF | TGCAGTGCTAGAGAGTCTGGACTCTATGGCTACACCTTC
TRBJ1-2 | 12 | . | once | TRBV27 | CASSFRGSGYTF | TGTGCCAGCAGTTTCAGGGGAAGCGGCTACACCTTC
TRBJ1-3 | 15 | . | . | TRBV28 | CASRHGGTGGNTIYF | TGTGCCAGCAGACATGGCGGAACTGGCGGAAACACCATATATTTT
TRBJ1-2 | 13 | . | . | TRBV12-5 | CASGHNTNYGYTF | TGTGCTAGTGGGCATAATACGAACTATGGCTACACCTTC
TRBJ2-3 | 15 | TRBD2 | . | TRBV7-9 | CASSRLAGYADTQYF | TGTGCCAGCAGCAGACTAGCGGGATACGCAGATACGCAGTATTTT
TRBJ1-5 | 13 | . | few | TRBV12-3/TRBV12-4 | CASRGAGDQPQHF | TGTGCCAGCAGGGGGGCAGGGGATCAGCCCCAGCATTTT
TRBJ1-5 | 14 | TRBD1 | few | TRBV20-1 | CSAGPDRGNQPQHF | TGCAGTGCTGGCCCGGACAGGGGCAATCAGCCCCAGCATTTT
TRBJ2-1 | 17 | TRBD2 | . | TRBV4-1 | CASSHPGTSGRRNEQFF | TGCGCCAGCAGCCACCCCGGGACTAGCGGGAGGCGTAATGAGCAGTTCTTC
TRBJ1-4 | 15 | . | many | TRBV7-2 | CASSSRFATNEKLFF | TGTGCCAGCAGTTCTAGATTTGCAACTAATGAAAAACTGTTTTTT
TRBJ2-1 | 14 | . | few | TRBV19 | CASSMREAYNEQFF | TGTGCCAGTAGTATGAGGGAGGCCTACAATGAGCAGTTCTTC
TRBJ2-5 | 16 | TRBD1 | . | TRBV6-2/TRBV6-3 | CASSQDRIYPQETQYF | TGTGCCAGCAGTCAGGACAGGATTTATCCGCAGGAGACCCAGTACTTC
TRBJ1-1 | 15 | . | . | TRBV6-2/TRBV6-3 | CASSYKGPRHTEAFF | TGTGCCAGCAGTTACAAGGGTCCTAGGCACACTGAAGCTTTCTTT
TRBJ1-1 | 13 | TRBD1 | few | TRBV20-1 | CSAQDRVNTEAFF | TGCAGTGCTCAGGACAGGGTGAACACTGAAGCTTTCTTT
TRBJ1-6 | 14 | . | few | TRBV28 | CASSLGLQGSPLHF | TGTGCCAGCAGTTTAGGGCTACAAGGTTCACCCCTCCACTTT
TRBJ1-5 | 13 | TRBD1 | . | TRBV12-3/TRBV12-4 | CASSPQGYQPQHF | TGTGCCAGCAGTCCACAGGGGTATCAGCCCCAGCATTTT
TRBJ2-1 | 14 | TRBD2 | . | TRBV15 | CATRPGTSFNEQFF | TGTGCCACCAGGCCCGGGACTAGCTTCAATGAGCAGTTCTTC
TRBJ2-2 | 16 | TRBD2 | few | TRBV7-2 | CASSPGLAGGTGELFF | TGTGCCAGCAGCCCAGGACTAGCGGGGGGCACCGGGGAGCTGTTTTTT
TRBJ2-5 | 13 | . | few | TRBV29-1 | CSVPSEGWETQYF | TGCAGCGTTCCTTCTGAAGGGTGGGAGACCCAGTACTTC
TRBJ2-1 | 11 | TRBD1 | . | TRBV24-1 | CATGTGYEQFF | TGTGCCACCGGGACAGGCTATGAGCAGTTCTTC
TRBJ2-5 | 16 | . | . | TRBV6-1 | CASTRTPYSLQETQYF | TGTGCCAGCACCAGGACTCCCTACAGCTTACAAGAGACCCAGTACTTC
TRBJ2-1 | 14 | TRBD2 | few | TRBV7-2 | CASSFSGSGNEQFF | TGTGCCAGCAGCTTTAGCGGGAGCGGAAATGAGCAGTTCTTC
TRBJ2-3 | 16 | . | few | TRBV15 | CATSRGTAMNTDTQYF | TGTGCCACCAGCAGAGGGACAGCCATGAACACAGATACGCAGTATTTT
TRBJ2-1 | 15 | . | few | TRBV14 | CASSQGVAQYNEQFF | TGTGCCAGCAGCCAAGGGGTGGCCCAGTACAATGAGCAGTTCTTC
TRBJ2-3 | 14 | . | . | TRBV28 | CASSSGTPTDTQYF | TGTGCCAGCAGTTCTGGGACTCCCACAGATACGCAGTATTTT
TRBJ2-5 | 14 | TRBD2 | . | TRBV7-2 | CASSRLAGLGTQYF | TGTGCCAGCAGCCGACTAGCGGGTCTAGGGACCCAGTACTTC
TRBJ2-1 | 16 | . | . | TRBV7-6 | CASGGQGGHSYNEQFF | TGTGCCAGTGGTGGTCAGGGAGGACACTCCTACAATGAGCAGTTCTTC
TRBJ2-5 | 14 | TRBD2 | . | TRBV10-2 | CASALAGAGETQYF | TGCGCCAGCGCTCTAGCGGGAGCGGGGGAGACCCAGTACTTC
TRBJ1-2 | 15 | . | . | TRBV28 | CASSLLLDTNYGYTF | TGTGCCAGCAGTTTACTTCTCGACACTAACTATGGCTACACCTTC
TRBJ2-7 | 15 | . | few | TRBV20-1 | CSARGTVTRAYEQYF | TGCAGTGCTAGAGGGACGGTCACGAGGGCTTACGAGCAGTACTTC
TRBJ2-1 | 15 | . | many | TRBV7-6 | CASTSQGVRDNEQFF | TGTGCCAGCACCTCTCAAGGGGTACGCGACAATGAGCAGTTCTTC
TRBJ2-5 | 13 | . | few | TRBV7-9 | CASSPQGKETQYF | TGTGCCAGCAGCCCCCAAGGGAAAGAGACCCAGTACTTC